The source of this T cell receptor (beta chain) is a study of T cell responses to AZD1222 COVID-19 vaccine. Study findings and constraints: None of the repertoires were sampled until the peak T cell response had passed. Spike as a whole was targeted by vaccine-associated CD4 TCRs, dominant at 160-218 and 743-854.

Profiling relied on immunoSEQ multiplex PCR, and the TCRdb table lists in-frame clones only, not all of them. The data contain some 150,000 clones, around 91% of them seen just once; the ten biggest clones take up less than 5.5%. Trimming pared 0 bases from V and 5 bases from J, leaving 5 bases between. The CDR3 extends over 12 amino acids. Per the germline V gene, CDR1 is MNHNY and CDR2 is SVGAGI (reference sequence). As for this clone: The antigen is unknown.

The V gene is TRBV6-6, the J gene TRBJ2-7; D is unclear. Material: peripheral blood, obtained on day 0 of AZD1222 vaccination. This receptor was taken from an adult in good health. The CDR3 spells CASSYSRHEQYF. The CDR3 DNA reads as TGTGCCAGCAGTTACTCGAGGCACGAGCAGTACTTC.